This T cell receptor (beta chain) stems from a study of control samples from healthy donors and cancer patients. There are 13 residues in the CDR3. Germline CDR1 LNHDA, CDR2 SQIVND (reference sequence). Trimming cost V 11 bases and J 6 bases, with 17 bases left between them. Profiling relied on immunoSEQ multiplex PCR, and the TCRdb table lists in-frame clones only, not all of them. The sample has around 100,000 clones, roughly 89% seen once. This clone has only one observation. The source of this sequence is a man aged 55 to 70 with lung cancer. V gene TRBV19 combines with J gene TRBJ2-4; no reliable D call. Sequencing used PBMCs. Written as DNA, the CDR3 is TGTGCCGAGAGTAGAGCCCACAGAAACATTCAGTACTTC. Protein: CAESRAHRNIQYF.